A single sample gave rise to the 11 T cell receptor beta chains below, sequenced in a study of blood T cell repertoires in COVID-19. The repertoire was sequenced with immunoSEQ multiplex PCR; TCRdb's copy has only in-frame clones and lacks some. This sample yields approximately 86,000 clones, of which 80% are seen a single time; 10% belongs to the top ten. Sequenced material: peripheral blood. The receptors shown here come from a woman in her 70s with acute or convalescent COVID-19.

This clone was seen only a few times. The J gene is TRBJ1-2, the V gene TRBV18; TRBD1 might be the D (6 bases). The CDR3 covers 14 residues. The V gene lost 5 bases and the J gene lost 5 bases, with 15 bases spanning the gap. Germline CDR1 is KGHSH and CDR2 is LQKENI. The CDR3 DNA reads TGTGCCAGCTCATCCGAGGTGGGGGCTTATGGCTACACCTTC. Translating it yields CASSSEVGAYGYTF. Full variable domain (remainder filled in from reference TRBV18 and TRBJ1-2): NAGVMQNPRHLVRRRGQEARLRCSPMKGHSHVYWYRQLPEEGLKFMVYLQKENIIDESGMPKERFSAEFPKEGPSILRIQQVVRGDSAAYFCASSSEVGAYGYTFGSGTRLTVV.

V and J are TRBV7-2 and TRBJ2-7; 13 positions agree with TRBD2. The CDR3 totals 17 residues. V lost 2 bases to trimming and J lost 3 bases; unmatched junction nucleotides: 7. CDR1 and CDR2 (germline): SGHTA, FQGNSA. This CDR3 reads CASSLMTGLAGLYEQYF. As DNA, the CDR3 is TGTGCCAGCAGCTTAATGACGGGACTAGCGGGACTCTACGAGCAGTACTTC. The whole variable domain, filled in from reference TRBV7-2 and TRBJ2-7, reads GAGVSQSPSNKVTEKGKDVELRCDPISGHTALYWYRQSLGQGLEFLIYFQGNSAPDKSGLPSDRFSAERTGGSVSTLTIQRTQQEDSAVYLCASSLMTGLAGLYEQYFGPGTRLTVT.

The genes are TRBV28 and TRBJ1-5, with 7 bases matching TRBD1. CDR3 length equals 16 residues. Germline CDR1 reads MDHEN; CDR2 reads SYDVKM. V dropped 0 bases and J dropped 0; count of bases not matched to a gene: 2. The DNA of the CDR3 is TGTGCCAGCAGTTTATGGACAGGGAATAGCAATCAGCCCCAGCATTTT. The encoded protein is CASSLWTGNSNQPQHF.

This chain connects TRBV3-1 (or the pseudogene TRBV3-2) to TRBJ1-5; D remains ambiguous. The length of the CDR3 is 14 residues. V was pared by 5 bases and J by 4 bases, with 12 bases between. Per germline, CDR1 LGHDT and CDR2 YNNKEL (reference sequence). CDR3 sequence reads: CASSTSRYNQPQHF. Written as DNA, the CDR3 is TGTGCCAGCAGCACCTCCAGGTATAATCAGCCCCAGCATTTT.

The chain employs TRBV9 and TRBJ2-3; D might be TRBD2 (6 bases). CDR3 length: 15 residues. Trimming removed 0 bases at V and 1 base at J, with 9 bases between. Germline V gives CDR1 SGDLS, CDR2 YYNGEE. This CDR3 reads CASSVGWRGTDTQYF. The DNA for the CDR3 is TGTGCCAGCAGCGTAGGGTGGAGGGGCACAGATACGCAGTATTTT. Complete variable domain (other parts from reference TRBV9 and TRBJ2-3): DSGVTQTPKHLITATGQRVTLRCSPRSGDLSVYWYQQSLDQGLQFLIQYYNGEERAKGNILERFSAQQFPDLHSELNLSSLELGDSALYFCASSVGWRGTDTQYFGPGTRLTVL.

This chain joins TRBV7-8 and TRBJ1-2; no firm D call. Germline CDR1 is SGHVS and CDR2 is FQNEAQ. CDR3 length: 14 residues. The V end was cut by 1 base, the J end by 1 base, with 7 bases between. CDR3 protein: CASSLDRINYGYTF. In DNA form, the CDR3 reads TGTGCCAGCAGCTTAGACAGAATTAACTATGGCTACACCTTC.

The genes are TRBV4-1 and TRBJ2-7; 7 positions agree with TRBD1. Looked up from germline, CDR1 is MGHRA and CDR2 is YSYEKL. J was trimmed by 7 bases and V by 5 bases; bases with no gene match: 11. The CDR3 is 14 amino acids. The CDR3 spells CASSFDRAAGEQYF. As DNA, the CDR3 is TGCGCCAGCAGCTTTGACAGGGCGGCTGGGGAGCAGTACTTC.

This sequence joins TRBV19 and TRBJ1-6, with TRBD1 matching over 10 bases. The CDR3 loop spans 16 amino acids. After removal of 5 bases from V and 7 bases from J, the junction contained 8 bases not matched to a gene. Germline CDR1 LNHDA, CDR2 SQIVND (reference sequence). This CDR3 reads CASSLHRDRGNSPLHF. The CDR3 DNA reads TGTGCCAGTAGTCTCCACCGGGACAGGGGAAATTCACCCCTCCACTTT.

V is TRBV6-5 and J is TRBJ1-6, with D uncertain. The CDR3 extends over 15 amino acids. Germline assignment: CDR1 MNHEY and CDR2 SVGAGI. V was clipped by 6 bases and J by 0 bases, with 9 bases between them. The CDR3 coding sequence is TGTGCCAGCAGCAGACTGAGCTCCTATAATTCACCCCTCCACTTT. It codes for CASSRLSSYNSPLHF.

This chain links TRBV14 with TRBJ1-1, with D hard to call. The CDR3 is made up of 15 amino acids. The germline V gene encodes CDR1 SGHDN and CDR2 FVKESK. V was cut by 5 bases and J by 4 bases, with 17 bases left in between. The CDR3 region has the DNA TGTGCCAGCAGCTCTACCAGGACCCTAGCCACTGAAGCTTTCTTT. Translation gives CASSSTRTLATEAFF.

The gene calls are TRBV5-4 and TRBJ2-2; D perhaps matches TRBD1 (5 bases). CDR3 size: 15 residues. Per the germline V gene, CDR1 is SGHNT and CDR2 is YYREEE (reference sequence). Between the trimmed V and J ends, which lost 7 bases and 3 bases, there was a span of 16 bases. The CDR3 DNA sequence: TGTGCCAGCGGAGCATACATAGGGGACACCGGGGAGCTGTTTTTT. Amino acids: CASGAYIGDTGELFF.